Sequencing of this T cell receptor beta chain was carried out in a study of T cells in Graves' hyperthyroidism and ophthalmopathy. V was shortened by 2 bases and J by 7 bases, with 17 bases between the two germline ends. The CDR3 has 16 residues. The germline V gene encodes CDR1 KGHDR and CDR2 SFDVKD. Patients counted as stable if ophthalmopathy did not develop within 18 months. Exclusion criteria comprised uncontrolled infection, other autoimmune disease, pregnancy or lactation. RNA transcripts provided the source from which TCR beta CDR3 regions were amplified. When the TCR CDR3 underwent first-round RT-PCR, the HTBI primer set was used. TCRdb reanalysed the multiplex PCR reads using MiXCR and keeps one entry per CDR3 protein. The table has roughly 570,000 distinct CDR3 sequences, 46% seen once. General study points: Stable hyperthyroidism was told apart from ophthalmopathy by a model built on 13 V-J features. Among clonotypes expanded in thyroid above 0.001, most were also found in blood.

In regard to this clonotype: Its antigen is not identified.

Sequences were obtained from peripheral blood or thyroid tissue (not recorded which). This receptor was taken from a woman under 30 with Graves' hyperthyroidism. The chain recombines TRBV24-1 with TRBJ1-3; D ambiguous. CDR3 region: CATSDSQKGVGNTIYF. CDR3 coding DNA: TGTGCCACCAGTGATTCGCAGAAGGGAGTGGGGAACACCATATATTTT.